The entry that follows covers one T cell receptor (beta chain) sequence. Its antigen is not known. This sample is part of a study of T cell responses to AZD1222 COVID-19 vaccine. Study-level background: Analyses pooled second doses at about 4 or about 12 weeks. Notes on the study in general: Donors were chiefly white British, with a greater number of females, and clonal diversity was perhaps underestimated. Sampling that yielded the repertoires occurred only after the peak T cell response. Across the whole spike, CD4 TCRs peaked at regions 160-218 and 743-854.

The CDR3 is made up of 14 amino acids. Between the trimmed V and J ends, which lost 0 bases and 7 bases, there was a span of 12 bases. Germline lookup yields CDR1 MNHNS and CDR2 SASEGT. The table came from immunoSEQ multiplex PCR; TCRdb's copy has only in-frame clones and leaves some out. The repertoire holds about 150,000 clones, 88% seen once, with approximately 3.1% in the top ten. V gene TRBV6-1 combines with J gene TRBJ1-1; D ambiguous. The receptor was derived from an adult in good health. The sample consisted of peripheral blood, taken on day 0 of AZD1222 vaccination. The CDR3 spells CASSEARVGIEAFF. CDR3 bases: TGTGCCAGCAGTGAAGCGAGGGTAGGGATTGAAGCTTTCTTT.